This T cell receptor (beta chain) was retrieved from a study of high-grade serous ovarian cancer treatment subgroups. Measured with immunoSEQ multiplex PCR; TCRdb has only the in-frame clones, and not every one. The sample shows 15,000 to 20,000 clones, 73% of them seen only once. V was shortened by 7 bases and J by 2 bases, with 12 bases between the two germline ends. CDR3 size: 13 residues. Per germline, CDR1 SNHLY and CDR2 FYNNEI. This clone has more than one count but fewer than ten. As yet, its antigen is unknown. Tumor samples were obtained before definitive surgery or chemotherapy. The study's findings and limits: TCR clonal relatedness correlated positively with neoantigen level. Tumors within one patient showed repertoire similarity of roughly 0.1 to 0.85.

The chain carries TRBV2 and TRBJ2-7; the D gene is possibly TRBD1 (5 bases). Sequencing was performed on tumor tissue. The TCR was taken from a human donor with high-grade serous ovarian cancer. The CDR3 DNA is TGTGCCAGCAAGGGGATAGAAGCCTACGAGCAGTACTTC. Encoded protein: CASKGIEAYEQYF.